The entry that follows covers one T cell receptor (beta chain) sequence. Its antigen is as yet unknown. This record belongs to a study of cytomegalovirus exposure and HLA in healthy donors. The study, taken as a whole, reports: Most TCR sequences were uncommon, yet certain public TCRs appeared in many donors. The CMV antigen specificity of a few CMV-associated chains was confirmed through in vitro analysis. According to reports, the classifier identified cytomegalovirus status with high specificity and sensitivity. V segments that were indistinguishable, TRBV6-2 and TRBV6-3 among them, were omitted from analysis.

This CDR3 spans 13 amino acids. V lost 6 bases and J lost 4, with 12 bases in between. Germline CDR1 MNHNY, CDR2 SVGAGI (reference sequence). 13 Jbeta primers and 60 Vbeta primers were used for the PCR. Measured with immunoSEQ multiplex PCR; TCRdb has only the in-frame clones, and not every one. Among around 200,000 clones listed, about four fifths were seen once. V gene TRBV6-6 combines with J gene TRBJ2-5; tentative D call: TRBD2 (5 bases). The sequencing sample was made of PBMCs. The source of this sequence is a middle-aged man in good health and CMV-seronegative. In DNA, the CDR3 is TGTGCCAGCAGCCTAGCTTCCCTAGAGACCCAGTACTTC. It yields the protein CASSLASLETQYF.